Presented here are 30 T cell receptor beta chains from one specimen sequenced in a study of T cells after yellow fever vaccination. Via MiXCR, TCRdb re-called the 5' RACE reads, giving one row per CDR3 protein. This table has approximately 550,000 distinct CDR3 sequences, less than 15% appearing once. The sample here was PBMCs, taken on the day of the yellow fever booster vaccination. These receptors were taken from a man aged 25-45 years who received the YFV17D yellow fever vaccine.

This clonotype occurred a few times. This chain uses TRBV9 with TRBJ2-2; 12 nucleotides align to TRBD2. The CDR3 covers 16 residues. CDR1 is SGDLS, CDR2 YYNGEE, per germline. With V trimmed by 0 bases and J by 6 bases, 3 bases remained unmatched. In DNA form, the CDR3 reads TGTGCCAGCAGCGTAGGACTAGCGGGAGCCGCCGGGGAGCTGTTTTTT. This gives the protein CASSVGLAGAAGELFF.

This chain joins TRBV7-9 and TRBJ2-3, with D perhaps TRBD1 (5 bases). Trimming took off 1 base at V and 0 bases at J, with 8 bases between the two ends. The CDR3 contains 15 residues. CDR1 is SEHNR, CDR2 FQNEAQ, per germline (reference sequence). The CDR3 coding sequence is TGTGCCAGCAGCTTAGACCAGGGAAGCACAGATACGCAGTATTTT. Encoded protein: CASSLDQGSTDTQYF.

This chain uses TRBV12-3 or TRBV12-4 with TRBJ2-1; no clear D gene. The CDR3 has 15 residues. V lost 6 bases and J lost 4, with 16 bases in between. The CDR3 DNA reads TGTGCCAGCAGCCTCAGCAGAAATAAGTACAATGAGCAGTTCTTC. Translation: CASSLSRNKYNEQFF.

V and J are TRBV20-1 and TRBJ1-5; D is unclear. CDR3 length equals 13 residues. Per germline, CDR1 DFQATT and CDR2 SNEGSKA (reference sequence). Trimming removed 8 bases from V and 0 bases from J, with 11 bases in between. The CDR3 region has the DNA TGCAGTATCCGAGGTGTTAGCAATCAGCCCCAGCATTTT. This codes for CSIRGVSNQPQHF.

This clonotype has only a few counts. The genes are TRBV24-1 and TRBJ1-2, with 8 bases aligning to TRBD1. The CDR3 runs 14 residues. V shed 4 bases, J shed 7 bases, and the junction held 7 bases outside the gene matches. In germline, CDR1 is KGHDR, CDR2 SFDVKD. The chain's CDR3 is CATSEPGGKGGYTF. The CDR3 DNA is TGTGCCACCAGTGAACCAGGGGGCAAAGGTGGCTACACCTTC.

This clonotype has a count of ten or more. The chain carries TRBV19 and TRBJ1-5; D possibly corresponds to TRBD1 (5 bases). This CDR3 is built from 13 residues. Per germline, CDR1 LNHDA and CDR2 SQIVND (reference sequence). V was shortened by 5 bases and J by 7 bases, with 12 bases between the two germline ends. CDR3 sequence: CASSSGVRQPQHF. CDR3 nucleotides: TGTGCCAGTAGTTCGGGGGTCCGGCAGCCCCAGCATTTT.

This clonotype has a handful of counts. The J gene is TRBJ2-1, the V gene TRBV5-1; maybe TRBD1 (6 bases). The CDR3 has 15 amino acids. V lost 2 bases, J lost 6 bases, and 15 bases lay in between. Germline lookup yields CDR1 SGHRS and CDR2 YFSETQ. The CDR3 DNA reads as TGCGCCAGCAGCTTTAGACAGGTAACTAGCAATGAGCAGTTCTTC. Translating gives CASSFRQVTSNEQFF.

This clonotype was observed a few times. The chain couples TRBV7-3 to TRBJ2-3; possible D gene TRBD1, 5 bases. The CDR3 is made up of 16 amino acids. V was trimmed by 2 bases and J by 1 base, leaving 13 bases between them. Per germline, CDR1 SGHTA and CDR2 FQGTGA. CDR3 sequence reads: CASSLLGKQGTDTQYF. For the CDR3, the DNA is TGTGCCAGCAGCTTATTGGGCAAACAGGGCACAGATACGCAGTATTTT.

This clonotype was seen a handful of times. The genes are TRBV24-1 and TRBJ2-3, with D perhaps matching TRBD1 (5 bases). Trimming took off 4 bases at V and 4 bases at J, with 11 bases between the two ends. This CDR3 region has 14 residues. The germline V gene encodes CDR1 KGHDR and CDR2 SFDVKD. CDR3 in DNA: TGTGCCACCAGTGAGGGGCGGTTGGCAGATACGCAGTATTTT. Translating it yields CATSEGRLADTQYF.

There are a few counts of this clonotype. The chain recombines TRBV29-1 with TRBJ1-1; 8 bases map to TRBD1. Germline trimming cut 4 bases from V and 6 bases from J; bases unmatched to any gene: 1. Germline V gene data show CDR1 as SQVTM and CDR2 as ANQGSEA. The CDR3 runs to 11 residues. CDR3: CSVGGQAEAFF. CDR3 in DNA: TGCAGCGTTGGGGGACAGGCTGAAGCTTTCTTT. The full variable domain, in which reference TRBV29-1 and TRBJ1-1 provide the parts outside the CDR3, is SAVISQKPSRDICQRGTSLTIQCQVDSQVTMMFWYRQQPGQSLTLIATANQGSEATYESGFVIDKFPISRPNLTFSTLTVSNMSPEDSSIYLCSVGGQAEAFFGQGTRLTVV.

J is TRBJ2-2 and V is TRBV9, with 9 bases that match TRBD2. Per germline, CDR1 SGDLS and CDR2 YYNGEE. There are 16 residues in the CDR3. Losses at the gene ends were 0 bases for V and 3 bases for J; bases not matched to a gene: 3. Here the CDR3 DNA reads TGTGCCAGCAGCGTAGGAAGCGGGAGGTACACCGGGGAGCTGTTTTTT. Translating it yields CASSVGSGRYTGELFF. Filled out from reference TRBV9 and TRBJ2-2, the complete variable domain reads DSGVTQTPKHLITATGQRVTLRCSPRSGDLSVYWYQQSLDQGLQFLIQYYNGEERAKGNILERFSAQQFPDLHSELNLSSLELGDSALYFCASSVGSGRYTGELFFGEGSRLTVL.

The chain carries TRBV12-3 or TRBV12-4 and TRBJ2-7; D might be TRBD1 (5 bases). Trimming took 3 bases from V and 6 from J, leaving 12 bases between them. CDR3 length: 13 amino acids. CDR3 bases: TGTGCCAGCAGTTTCTCCAGGGTGTCCGAGCAGTACTTC. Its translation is CASSFSRVSEQYF.

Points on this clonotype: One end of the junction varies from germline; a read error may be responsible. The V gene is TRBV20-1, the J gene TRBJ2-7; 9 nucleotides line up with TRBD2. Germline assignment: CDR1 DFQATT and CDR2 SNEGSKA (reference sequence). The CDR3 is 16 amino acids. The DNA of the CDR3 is TGCTGTGCTAGGGGGCTAGCGGGACCGAACTCCTACGAGCAGTACTTC. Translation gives CCARGLAGPNSYEQYF.

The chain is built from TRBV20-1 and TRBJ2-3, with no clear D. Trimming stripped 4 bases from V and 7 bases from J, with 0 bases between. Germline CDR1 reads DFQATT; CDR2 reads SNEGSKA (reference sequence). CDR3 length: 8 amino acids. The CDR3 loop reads CSANTQYF. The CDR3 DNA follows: TGCAGTGCTAATACGCAGTATTTT.

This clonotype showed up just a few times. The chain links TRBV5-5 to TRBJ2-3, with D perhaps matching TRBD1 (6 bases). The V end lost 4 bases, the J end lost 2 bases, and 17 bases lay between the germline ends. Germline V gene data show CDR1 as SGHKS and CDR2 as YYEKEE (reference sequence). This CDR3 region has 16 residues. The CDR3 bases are TGTGCCAGCAGCGTCAACAGGGTAGCCAACACAGATACGCAGTATTTT. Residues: CASSVNRVANTDTQYF.

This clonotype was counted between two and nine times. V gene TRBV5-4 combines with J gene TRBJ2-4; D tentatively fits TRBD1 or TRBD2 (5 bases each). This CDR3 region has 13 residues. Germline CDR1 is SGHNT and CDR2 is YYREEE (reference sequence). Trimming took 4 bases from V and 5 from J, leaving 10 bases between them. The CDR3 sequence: CASSLGVENIQYF. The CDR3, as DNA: TGTGCCAGCAGCCTGGGGGTAGAAAACATTCAGTACTTC.

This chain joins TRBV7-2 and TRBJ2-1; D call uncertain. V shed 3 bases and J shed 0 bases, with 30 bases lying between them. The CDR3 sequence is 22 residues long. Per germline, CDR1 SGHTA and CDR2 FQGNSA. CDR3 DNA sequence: TGTGCCAGCAGCTTCCCGAAGGTCCGTACCCCCGGAGTACGAAACTCCTACAATGAGCAGTTCTTC. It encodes CASSFPKVRTPGVRNSYNEQFF.

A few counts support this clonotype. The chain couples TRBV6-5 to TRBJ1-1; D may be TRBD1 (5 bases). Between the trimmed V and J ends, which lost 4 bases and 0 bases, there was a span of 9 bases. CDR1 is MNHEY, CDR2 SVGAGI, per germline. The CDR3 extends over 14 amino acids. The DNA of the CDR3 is TGTGCCAGCAGTTTCAGGGTCATGAACACTGAAGCTTTCTTT. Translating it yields CASSFRVMNTEAFF.

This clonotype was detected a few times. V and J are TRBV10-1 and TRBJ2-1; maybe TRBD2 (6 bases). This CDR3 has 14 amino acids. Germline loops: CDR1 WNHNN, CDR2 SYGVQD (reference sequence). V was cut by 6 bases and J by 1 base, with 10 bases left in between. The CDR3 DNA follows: TGCGCCAGCAGCGGCGGGGAGTCCTACAATGAGCAGTTCTTC. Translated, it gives CASSGGESYNEQFF.

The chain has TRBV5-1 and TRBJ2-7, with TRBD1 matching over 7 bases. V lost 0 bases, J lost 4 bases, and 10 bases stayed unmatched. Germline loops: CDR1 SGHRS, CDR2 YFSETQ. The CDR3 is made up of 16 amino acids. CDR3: CASSLGYTGVPYEQYF. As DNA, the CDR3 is TGCGCCAGCAGCTTGGGCTACACAGGGGTGCCTTACGAGCAGTACTTC.

In nucleotides, the CDR3 is TGTGCCAGCAACAAGGCTAGCGGCCAAGAGACCCAGTACTTC. Residues: CASNKASGQETQYF. The J gene is TRBJ2-5, the V gene TRBV7-9; TRBD2 aligns across 7 bases. V dropped 7 bases and J dropped 1; count of bases not matched to a gene: 6. The CDR3 loop spans 14 amino acids. Germline CDR1 reads SEHNR; CDR2 reads FQNEAQ (reference sequence).

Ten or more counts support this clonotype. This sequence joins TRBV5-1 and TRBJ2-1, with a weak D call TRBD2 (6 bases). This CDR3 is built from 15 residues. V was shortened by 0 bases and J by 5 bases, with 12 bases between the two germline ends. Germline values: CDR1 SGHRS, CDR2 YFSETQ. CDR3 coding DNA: TGCGCCAGCAGCTTGGCGGGAGTGGGAAACAATGAGCAGTTCTTC. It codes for CASSLAGVGNNEQFF.

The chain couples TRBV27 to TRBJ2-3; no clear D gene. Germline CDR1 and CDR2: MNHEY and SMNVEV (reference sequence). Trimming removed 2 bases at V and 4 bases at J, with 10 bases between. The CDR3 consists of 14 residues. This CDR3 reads CASSLMWTADTQYF. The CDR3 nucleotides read TGTGCCAGCAGTTTAATGTGGACGGCAGATACGCAGTATTTT.

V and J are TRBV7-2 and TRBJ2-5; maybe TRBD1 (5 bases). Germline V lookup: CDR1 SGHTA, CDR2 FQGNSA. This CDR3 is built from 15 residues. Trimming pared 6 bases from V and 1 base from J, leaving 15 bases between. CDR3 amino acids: CASSRLQGPQETQYF. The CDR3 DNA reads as TGTGCCAGCAGTAGACTGCAGGGTCCCCAAGAGACCCAGTACTTC.

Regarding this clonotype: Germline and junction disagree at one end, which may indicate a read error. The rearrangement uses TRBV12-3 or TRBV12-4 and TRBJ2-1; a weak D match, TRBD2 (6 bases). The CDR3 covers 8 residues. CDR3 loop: CASSPGDF. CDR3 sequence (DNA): TGTGCCAGCAGTCCGGGAGACTTC.

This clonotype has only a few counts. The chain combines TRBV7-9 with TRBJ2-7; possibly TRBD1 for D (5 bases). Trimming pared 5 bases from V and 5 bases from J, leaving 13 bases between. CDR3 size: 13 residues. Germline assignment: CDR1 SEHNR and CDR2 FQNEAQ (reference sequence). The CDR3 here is CASSPGHVHEQYF. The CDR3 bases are TGTGCCAGCAGCCCAGGACACGTCCACGAGCAGTACTTC.

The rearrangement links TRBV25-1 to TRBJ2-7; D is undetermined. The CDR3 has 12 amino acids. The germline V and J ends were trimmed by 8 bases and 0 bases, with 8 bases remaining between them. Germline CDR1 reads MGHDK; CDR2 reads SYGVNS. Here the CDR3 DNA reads TGTGCCAGCGCCTGGTCCTCCTACGAGCAGTACTTC. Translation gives CASAWSSYEQYF.

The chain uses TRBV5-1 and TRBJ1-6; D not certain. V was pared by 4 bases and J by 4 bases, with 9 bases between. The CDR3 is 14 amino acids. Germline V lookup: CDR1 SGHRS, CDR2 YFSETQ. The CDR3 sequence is CASSREEYNSPLHF. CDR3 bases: TGCGCCAGCAGCCGGGAAGAATATAATTCACCCCTCCACTTT.

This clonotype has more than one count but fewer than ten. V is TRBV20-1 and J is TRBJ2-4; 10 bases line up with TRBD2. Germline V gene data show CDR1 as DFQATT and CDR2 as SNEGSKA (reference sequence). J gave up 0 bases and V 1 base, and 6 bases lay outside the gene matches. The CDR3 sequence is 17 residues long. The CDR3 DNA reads TGCAGTGCTAGAGGGGTAGCGGGAGGTCTAGCCAAAAACATTCAGTACTTC. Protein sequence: CSARGVAGGLAKNIQYF.

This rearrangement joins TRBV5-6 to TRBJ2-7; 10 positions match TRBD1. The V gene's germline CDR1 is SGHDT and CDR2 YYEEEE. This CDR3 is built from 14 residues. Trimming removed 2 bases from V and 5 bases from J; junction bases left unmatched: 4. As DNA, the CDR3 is TGTGCCAGCAGCTTCGGGACAGGGGTCGACGAGCAGTACTTC. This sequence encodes CASSFGTGVDEQYF.